The 28 T cell receptor beta chains below all came from one sample that was sequenced in a study of blood T cells in healthy people across ages. Using a J-beta primer mix together with a sample-barcoded 5' primer, a second PCR was run for roughly 6 to 12 cycles. MiXCR was run by TCRdb on the 5' RACE reads, yielding one entry per CDR3 protein. The profile shows 800,000 to 950,000 distinct CDR3 sequences, 29% of them singletons. These records were also assigned to another study, of T cells of mothers and their children.

What was sequenced was blood. The receptors were gathered from a woman in her 40s in good health.

This clonotype showed up many times. The rearrangement uses TRBV7-2 and TRBJ2-7, with D uncertain. Deletions cut 1 base from V and 1 base from J, with 11 bases between. The CDR3 is made up of 15 amino acids. Germline assignment: CDR1 SGHTA and CDR2 FQGNSA. CDR3 coding DNA: TGTGCCAGCAGCTTAGACTACCTCTCTTCCTACGAGCAGTACTTC. Translation: CASSLDYLSSYEQYF.

CDR3 nucleotides: TGTGCCAGACCACCCCGGGGGCGCTTTCCCGGGGAGCTGTTTTTT. Protein sequence: CARPPRGRFPGELFF. This rearrangement joins TRBV28 to TRBJ2-2; TRBD1 or TRBD2 may be the D gene (6 bases each). The germline gives CDR1 MDHEN, CDR2 SYDVKM. The CDR3 extends over 15 amino acids. V lost 9 bases, J lost 6 bases, and 20 bases lay in between.

Concerning this clonotype itself: A read error may explain this, as a much larger clone is one base away. The chain recombines TRBV20-1 with TRBJ2-1; D possibly matches TRBD1 or TRBD2 (6 bases each). The J call may be wrong; the DNA end is better matched by TRBJ2-7. The CDR3 loop spans 16 amino acids. Per the germline V gene, CDR1 is DFQATT and CDR2 is SNEGSKA (reference sequence). CDR3 coding DNA: TGCAGTGCTAGAGACCTAGGGGGGAGCTCCTACAATGAGCAGTACTTC. Translation: CSARDLGGSSYNEQYF.

This clonotype was seen only a few times. V and J are TRBV7-9 and TRBJ2-4; the D call may be TRBD1 or TRBD2 (5 bases each). Trimming left V 5 bases short and J 13 bases short, with 21 bases between. Per the germline V gene, CDR1 is SEHNR and CDR2 is FQNEAQ (reference sequence). The CDR3 has 14 residues. DNA for the CDR3: TGTGCCAGCAGCCAGGCCCTAGTCGAAGGGGAGCAGTACTTC. This encodes CASSQALVEGEQYF.

Note on this clonotype: One junction end disagrees with the germline gene, perhaps due to a read error. The V and J genes are TRBV5-6 and TRBJ1-2; D possibly corresponds to TRBD1 (5 bases). This CDR3 has 14 amino acids. Looked up from germline, CDR1 is SGHDT and CDR2 is YYEEEE. CDR3: CVSSLGLGDYGYTF. The CDR3 nucleotides read TGTGTCAGCAGCTTGGGTTTAGGGGACTATGGCTACACCTTC. The complete variable domain, with remaining parts taken from reference TRBV5-6 and TRBJ1-2, reads DAGVTQSPTHLIKTRGQQVTLRCSPKSGHDTVSWYQQALGQGPQFIFQYYEEEERQRGNFPDRFSGHQFPNYSSELNVNALLLGDSALYLCVSSLGLGDYGYTFGSGTRLTVV.

This chain uses TRBV27 with TRBJ1-5, with 7 bases matching TRBD1. CDR1 and CDR2 from the germline V gene are MNHEY and SMNVEV (reference sequence). The CDR3 has 14 residues. J gave up 6 bases and V 6 bases, and 8 bases lay outside the gene matches. The CDR3 here is CASSETGTGQPQHF. The DNA for the CDR3 is TGTGCCAGCAGCGAGACAGGGACGGGTCAGCCCCAGCATTTT.

J is TRBJ2-1 and V is TRBV24-1; TRBD1 matches 9 bases. There are 16 residues in the CDR3. After removal of 2 bases from V and 7 bases from J, the junction contained 8 bases not matched to a gene. Germline CDR1 is KGHDR and CDR2 is SFDVKD. DNA of the CDR3: TGTGCCACCAGTGATTCGGGACAGGGTTCGTGGAATGAGCAGTTCTTC. Protein: CATSDSGQGSWNEQFF.

This clonotype has more than one count but fewer than ten. V and J are TRBV4-1 and TRBJ2-4, with a tentative D call TRBD1 (5 bases). TRBJ2-7 explains the end of the DNA better; the J call may be wrong. CDR1 MGHRA and CDR2 YSYEKL come from the germline V gene. The CDR3 is 16 amino acids. The CDR3 DNA is TGCGCCAGCAGCCAAGGATCGACAGTAGGAACCTACGAGCAGTACTTC. It yields the protein CASSQGSTVGTYEQYF.

The sample holds a few counts of this clonotype. The junction differs from germline at one of its ends, possibly a read error. The chain joins TRBV20-1 to TRBJ2-7; 7 bases are a match to TRBD2. This CDR3 contains 14 residues. CDR1 and CDR2 from the germline V gene are DFQATT and SNEGSKA (reference sequence). CDR3 sequence reads: CNASVGRGPYEQYF. The CDR3 DNA reads TGCAATGCTAGCGTTGGGAGGGGTCCCTACGAGCAGTACTTC.

The genes are TRBV7-2 and TRBJ1-2; 9 bases agree with TRBD1. The CDR3 spans 16 residues. With V trimmed by 8 bases and J by 4 bases, 14 bases remained unmatched. In germline, CDR1 is SGHTA, CDR2 FQGNSA. Here the CDR3 DNA reads TGTGCCAGCGAGATAACACAGGGGGCGACGGGCTATGGCTACACCTTC. It is translated as CASEITQGATGYGYTF.

A remark on this clonotype: One junction end does not reproduce the germline sequence, and a read error may be involved. The chain uses TRBV7-2 and TRBJ2-5, with 11 bases matching TRBD2. Germline V lookup: CDR1 SGHTA, CDR2 FQGNSA. This CDR3 has 17 residues. The CDR3 coding sequence is TGTGCCAGTAGCTTAGTAAGTATAGCGGGAGGGGCAAAGACCCAGTACTTC. Translation: CASSLVSIAGGAKTQYF.

The chain has TRBV20-1 and TRBJ2-3, with 9 positions matching TRBD2. V lost 1 base, J lost 8 bases, and 10 bases stayed unmatched. Germline V lookup: CDR1 DFQATT, CDR2 SNEGSKA (reference sequence). The CDR3 runs 15 residues. Written as DNA, the CDR3 is TGCAGTGCTAGAGGTTTACCATCTAGCGGGGTTACGCAGTATTTT. It encodes CSARGLPSSGVTQYF.

This clonotype was counted only a few times. The CDR3 sequence is CASSSDREGEKLFF. Here the CDR3 DNA reads TGTGCCAGCAGCTCCGACAGGGAGGGTGAAAAACTGTTTTTT. V gene TRBV7-9 combines with J gene TRBJ1-4; 7 nucleotides line up with TRBD1. Per germline, CDR1 SEHNR and CDR2 FQNEAQ (reference sequence). The CDR3 is 14 residues long. The V and J ends lost 4 bases and 7 bases, in that order; junction bases with no gene match: 6.

V and J are TRBV6-6 and TRBJ1-1; weak D call: TRBD1 (6 bases). V gave up 6 bases and J gave up 5 bases, with 19 bases separating them. The CDR3 extends over 15 amino acids. Germline V gives CDR1 MNHNY, CDR2 SVGAGI (reference sequence). The CDR3, as DNA: TGTGCCAGCAGCCTTCGGGGAGGGGGATGGACTGAAGCTTTCTTT. Translating gives CASSLRGGGWTEAFF.

This clonotype showed up just a few times. The rearrangement uses TRBV27 and TRBJ2-4; TRBD1 aligns across 8 bases. V lost 8 bases, J lost 13 bases, and 22 bases stayed unmatched. The CDR3 covers 16 residues. CDR1 is MNHEY, CDR2 SMNVEV, per germline (reference sequence). CDR3 bases: TGTGCCAGCTCCGGACAGATAGCAGGGGGCACCCGCGGGCAGTACTTC. This codes for CASSGQIAGGTRGQYF.

V gene TRBV29-1 combines with J gene TRBJ1-1; possible D gene TRBD1, 5 bases. CDR1 and CDR2 (germline): SQVTM, ANQGSEA. V was clipped by 3 bases and J by 6 bases, with 11 bases between them. The CDR3 consists of 12 residues. The CDR3 region is CSVDLVGAEAFF. The CDR3 DNA is TGCAGCGTTGATTTGGTAGGGGCTGAAGCTTTCTTT.

The chain has TRBV20-1 and TRBJ1-5, with TRBD1 matching over 8 bases. CDR1 and CDR2 (germline): DFQATT, SNEGSKA (reference sequence). The CDR3 is made up of 15 amino acids. The CDR3 here is CSTKQGAGTGDPQHF. The CDR3 nucleotides read TGCAGCACAAAGCAGGGGGCTGGGACGGGGGATCCCCAGCATTTT.

The V call is TRBV7-2, the J call TRBJ2-1; D gene ambiguous. The CDR3 spans 14 residues. Germline V gene sequence: CDR1 SGHTA, CDR2 FQGNSA. V lost 5 bases, J lost 5 bases, and 13 bases lay in between. CDR3 loop: CASSPMVPNNEQFF. In DNA, the CDR3 is TGTGCCAGCAGCCCTATGGTTCCTAACAATGAGCAGTTCTTC. The variable domain in full, with the rest retrieved from reference TRBV7-2 and TRBJ2-1, is GAGVSQSPSNKVTEKGKDVELRCDPISGHTALYWYRQSLGQGLEFLIYFQGNSAPDKSGLPSDRFSAERTGGSVSTLTIQRTQQEDSAVYLCASSPMVPNNEQFFGPGTRLTVL.

The sample holds a few counts of this clonotype. The V gene is TRBV29-1, the J gene TRBJ1-5; D uncertain. Germline-derived CDR1 and CDR2 are SQVTM and ANQGSEA. The CDR3 runs 13 residues. V was pared by 4 bases and J by 3 bases, with 10 bases between. CDR3 residues: CSVGSGFNQPQHF. CDR3 bases: TGCAGCGTTGGGAGCGGTTTCAATCAGCCCCAGCATTTT.

Concerning this clonotype: A much larger clone sits a single nucleotide away, making a read error possible. The gene calls are TRBV29-1 and TRBJ2-5; a possible D gene is TRBD1 (5 bases). The end of the DNA aligns better with TRBJ2-7, so the J call may be wrong. The CDR3 has 13 amino acids. Germline V gene lookup returns CDR1 SQVTM and CDR2 ANQGSEA. This CDR3 reads CSVASTVAHEQYF. In nucleotides, the CDR3 is TGCAGCGTTGCCTCGACAGTAGCCCACGAGCAGTACTTC.

This clonotype turned up a few times. Given a much more abundant clone one base away, this may be a read error. The chain recombines TRBV3-1 with TRBJ2-7, with D perhaps given as TRBD1 or TRBD2 (5 bases each). The CDR3 spans 13 residues. V gave up 2 bases and J gave up 5 bases, with 10 bases separating them. Per germline, CDR1 LGHDT and CDR2 YNNKEL (reference sequence). The CDR3 region is CASSQLVGDEQYF. DNA of the CDR3: TGTGCCAGCAGCCAACTAGTGGGGGACGAGCAGTACTTC.

This clonotype was observed a few times. This chain joins TRBV5-1 and TRBJ1-1; D is possibly TRBD1 (6 bases). Trimming cost V 5 bases and J 7 bases, with 15 bases left between them. The CDR3 sequence is 13 residues long. Germline CDR1 and CDR2: SGHRS and YFSETQ. The CDR3 DNA follows: TGCGCCAGCAGGCCTAAGGGGGAAAGTGAAGCTTTCTTT. It codes for CASRPKGESEAFF.

This clonotype was counted ten times or more. This sequence joins TRBV10-3 and TRBJ2-7; 7 nucleotides match TRBD2. Per the germline V gene, CDR1 is ENHRY and CDR2 is SYGVKD. J was trimmed by 1 base and V by 7 bases; bases with no gene match: 4. CDR3 length: 13 residues. The CDR3 nucleotides are TGTGCCATCAAGCGGGACGGATCCTACGAGCAGTACTTC. Translating it yields CAIKRDGSYEQYF.

The chain carries TRBV7-2 and TRBJ1-4; D call uncertain. Germline V gene lookup returns CDR1 SGHTA and CDR2 FQGNSA. CDR3 size: 16 residues. Trimming removed 5 bases from V and 5 bases from J, with 18 bases in between. Here the CDR3 DNA reads TGTGCCAGCAGCCTTATTGCAGTGGGAAACAATGAAAAACTGTTTTTT. Protein: CASSLIAVGNNEKLFF.

The table lists this clonotype with many counts. The chain uses TRBV7-3 and TRBJ2-1; D perhaps matches TRBD1 (6 bases). V lost 5 bases and J 2 bases, leaving 13 bases between the germline ends. This CDR3 spans 15 amino acids. CDR1 is SGHTA and CDR2 is FQGTGA in the germline V gene. This CDR3 is CASSPAGETYNEQFF. The DNA of the CDR3 is TGTGCCAGCAGCCCAGCAGGGGAAACCTACAATGAGCAGTTCTTC.

This sequence joins TRBV28 and TRBJ2-5, with 9 positions matching TRBD1. V trimming: 3 bases; J trimming: 5 bases; junction bases outside the gene matches: 7. The V gene's germline CDR1 is MDHEN and CDR2 SYDVKM. The CDR3 extends over 15 amino acids. CDR3 nucleotides: TGTGCCAGCAGTTTTTGGGGACAGGGAGCCGAGACCCAGTACTTC. Protein sequence: CASSFWGQGAETQYF.

V usage is TRBV7-9 and J usage is TRBJ1-1; D not certain. Germline lookup yields CDR1 SEHNR and CDR2 FQNEAQ (reference sequence). V was pared by 7 bases and J by 0 bases, with 15 bases between. The CDR3 is made up of 15 amino acids. The CDR3 bases are TGTGCCAGCACCACCTCTGACGTCATGAACACTGAAGCTTTCTTT. Residues: CASTTSDVMNTEAFF.

CDR3 sequence: CASSVAWGNYGYTF. CDR3 bases: TGTGCCAGCAGCGTAGCTTGGGGGAACTATGGCTACACCTTC. V and J are TRBV9 and TRBJ1-2, with D perhaps matching TRBD1 (5 bases). There are 14 residues in the CDR3. The V gene's germline CDR1 is SGDLS and CDR2 YYNGEE. Trimming stripped 0 bases from V and 2 bases from J, with 8 bases between.